This T cell receptor beta chain was retrieved from a study of cytomegalovirus exposure and HLA in healthy donors. The wider study: Later analysis reported that the 130 or so validation repertoires shared the platform of the 500 to 850 first-cohort repertoires.

Study-level results: According to the study, about 180 TCR beta chains were cytomegalovirus-associated. Under in vitro conditions, a few CMV-associated chains were confirmed as specific for CMV antigens.

A note on this clone: Antigen specificity is unknown.

The CDR3 has 17 amino acids. The V segment lost 3 bases and the J segment 4 bases; nucleotides outside the gene matches: 9. The V gene's germline CDR1 is LNHDA and CDR2 SQIVND (reference sequence). Profiled with immunoSEQ multiplex PCR; TCRdb holds only in-frame clones, not every one. This sample has about 160,000 clones; approximately 86% occur once, and the top ten carry approximately 2.4%. The receptor was derived from a woman between 18 and 29 years old in good health and CMV-seronegative. The chain links TRBV19 to TRBJ2-1; 10 bases are a match to TRBD2. The specimen was PBMCs. The DNA for the CDR3 is TGTGCCAGTAGTATCCTGTCGGGACTAGCGCTTTACAATGAGCAGTTCTTC. Residues: CASSILSGLALYNEQFF.